This is a list of T cell receptor beta chains from one sample in a study of technical replicates of blood from several donors. Measured with immunoSEQ multiplex PCR; TCRdb has only the in-frame clones, and not every one. The table lists roughly 90,000 clones, around 93% of them singletons, with 0.2% to 0.3% in the top ten. The specimen was T cells isolated from PBMCs. Source of these receptors: a human donor in good health. Both conserved end residues are part of each CDR3. The D gene is left open where the match is weak. A row's size may be missing; if present it is once, few, many or a size class.

CDR3aa	CDR3nt	d_gene	abundance	j_gene	v_gene
CSVARRLAGAYEQYF	TGCAGCGTTGCCAGGCGACTAGCGGGAGCCTACGAGCAGTACTTC	TRBD2	NA	TRBJ2-7	TRBV29-1
CASTPQKTYEQYF	TGCGCCAGCACACCACAAAAAACCTACGAGCAGTACTTC	NA	NA	TRBJ2-7	TRBV10-2
CASSLAGVPGNTEAFF	TGTGCCAGCAGCTTGGCCGGAGTCCCGGGGAACACTGAAGCTTTCTTT	NA	NA	TRBJ1-1	TRBV5-6
CASSLAGLGNTIYF	TGCGCCAGCAGCTTGGCAGGGCTTGGAAACACCATATATTTT	NA	NA	TRBJ1-3	TRBV5-1
CASRWWGDPRSYNSPLHF	TGTGCCAGCAGGTGGTGGGGGGACCCACGCTCCTATAATTCACCCCTCCACTTT	NA	NA	TRBJ1-6	TRBV11-2
CASKPGTGGKEAFF	TGTGCCAGCAAACCAGGGACAGGGGGGAAGGAAGCTTTCTTT	TRBD1	NA	TRBJ1-1	TRBV11-2
CASSLRTLGETQYF	TGTGCCAGCAGTTTAAGAACCCTCGGGGAGACCCAGTACTTC	NA	NA	TRBJ2-5	TRBV28
CASKREGDTQYF	TGTGCCAGTAAGCGGGAAGGTGATACGCAGTATTTT	TRBD2	NA	TRBJ2-3	TRBV7-8
CASSLDGGREYF	TGTGCCAGCAGCTTAGACGGGGGGCGGGAGTACTTC	NA	once	TRBJ2-4	TRBV11-2
CASREIQETQYF	TGTGCCAGCAGGGAGATACAAGAGACCCAGTACTTC	NA	NA	TRBJ2-5	TRBV2
CASTDRISSGRMAQETQYF	TGTGCCAGCACAGACAGGATCTCTAGCGGGAGGATGGCACAAGAGACCCAGTACTTC	TRBD2	NA	TRBJ2-5	TRBV5-6
CAWSPGTSGESTDTQYF	TGTGCCTGGAGCCCCGGGACTAGCGGGGAGAGCACAGATACGCAGTATTTT	TRBD2	NA	TRBJ2-3	TRBV30
CASSPAGGLIVETQYF	TGTGCCAGCAGCCCAGCGGGGGGGCTTATTGTAGAGACCCAGTACTTC	TRBD2	NA	TRBJ2-5	TRBV11-2
CASSSGPARGTYEQYF	TGTGCCAGCAGCTCTGGACCCGCCAGGGGCACCTACGAGCAGTACTTC	NA	NA	TRBJ2-7	TRBV5-6
CASSKQTGKGYEQYF	TGTGCCAGCAGCAAGCAGACAGGGAAGGGGTACGAGCAGTACTTC	TRBD1	once	TRBJ2-7	TRBV7-9
CASSTGQNSPLHF	TGTGCCAGCAGCACCGGACAGAATTCACCCCTCCACTTT	NA	once	TRBJ1-6	TRBV11-3
CASSPQGQNTEAFF	TGTGCCAGCAGCCCACAGGGGCAGAACACTGAAGCTTTCTTT	TRBD1	NA	TRBJ1-1	TRBV9
CASSPLSGSNTDTQYF	TGTGCCAGCTCACCACTCTCCGGGAGTAATACAGATACGCAGTATTTT	NA	NA	TRBJ2-3	TRBV18
CASSSDRINLYEQYF	TGTGCCAGCAGCTCTGACAGGATTAACTTATACGAGCAGTACTTC	NA	once	TRBJ2-7	TRBV7-9
CASSVESLDTGELFF	TGTGCCAGCAGCGTGGAGAGTCTTGACACCGGGGAGCTGTTTTTT	NA	NA	TRBJ2-2	TRBV9
CASSEFLRGRTSGNYEQFF	TGTGCCAGCAGTGAATTCCTACGGGGACGGACTAGCGGGAACTATGAGCAGTTCTTC	TRBD2	once	TRBJ2-1	TRBV2
CASSKSKGRAETQYF	TGTGCCAGTAGTAAGTCGAAAGGCAGGGCAGAGACCCAGTACTTC	NA	NA	TRBJ2-5	TRBV19
CASSFRVAAGFTGELFF	TGTGCCAGCAGCTTTAGGGTGGCAGCGGGATTCACCGGGGAGCTGTTTTTT	TRBD2	NA	TRBJ2-2	TRBV5-4
CASSRPTEWHEQYF	TGTGCCAGCAGCCGCCCGACAGAGTGGCACGAGCAGTACTTC	NA	NA	TRBJ2-7	TRBV13
CASSPRGWDSTYEQYF	TGTGCCAGCAGCCCTCGCGGGTGGGACTCGACCTACGAGCAGTACTTC	NA	NA	TRBJ2-7	TRBV7-9
CASSLWVRGTSGVTDTQYF	TGTGCCAGCAGTTTATGGGTCCGAGGGACTAGCGGGGTCACAGATACGCAGTATTTT	TRBD2	NA	TRBJ2-3	TRBV28
CASSRGGQGLDEQYF	TGCGCCAGCAGCCGCGGGGGACAGGGCCTCGACGAGCAGTACTTC	TRBD1	NA	TRBJ2-7	TRBV4-1
CASSETENQPQHF	TGTGCCAGCAGTGAAACAGAGAATCAGCCCCAGCATTTT	NA	NA	TRBJ1-5	TRBV25-1
CASSPPAGGNIQYF	TGTGCCAGCAGCCCTCCAGCGGGGGGCAACATTCAGTACTTC	TRBD2	NA	TRBJ2-4	TRBV5-6
CASSLGGGYTF	TGTGCCAGCAGCCTCGGTGGTGGCTACACCTTC	NA	NA	TRBJ1-2	TRBV11-3
CASSRSQANTGELFF	TGTGCCAGCAGTAGGTCGCAGGCCAACACCGGGGAGCTGTTTTTT	NA	NA	TRBJ2-2	TRBV6-5
CASSVRTGRDTEAFF	TGTGCCAGCAGCGTAAGAACGGGGAGGGACACTGAAGCTTTCTTT	NA	NA	TRBJ1-1	TRBV9
CAWSVLAQETQYF	TGTGCCTGGAGTGTACTCGCGCAAGAGACCCAGTACTTC	NA	NA	TRBJ2-5	TRBV30
CSGRQGSSNEKLFF	TGCAGCGGAAGACAGGGCTCGTCTAATGAAAAACTGTTTTTT	TRBD1	NA	TRBJ1-4	TRBV29-1
CSVGAQGVGEQYF	TGCAGCGTTGGGGCACAGGGGGTAGGCGAGCAGTACTTC	TRBD1	NA	TRBJ2-7	TRBV29-1
CSVARDTNTGELFF	TGCAGCGTAGCACGAGATACGAACACCGGGGAGCTGTTTTTT	NA	few	TRBJ2-2	TRBV29-1
CASSYIMGASYEQYF	TGTGCCAGCAGTTACATAATGGGGGCGTCCTACGAGCAGTACTTC	NA	NA	TRBJ2-7	TRBV6-6
CASSLDGYEQYF	TGTGCCAGCAGCTTAGACGGGTACGAGCAGTACTTC	NA	NA	TRBJ2-7	TRBV11-2
CASSKREGGANVLTF	TGTGCCAGCAGCAAGCGGGAGGGCGGGGCCAACGTCCTGACTTTC	TRBD2	NA	TRBJ2-6	TRBV28
CASSGRDGSYEQYF	TGTGCCAGCAGTGGGAGGGACGGCTCCTACGAGCAGTACTTC	NA	NA	TRBJ2-7	TRBV6-1